The next 4 T cell receptor beta chains were all read from a single sample in a study of T cell responses to AZD1222 COVID-19 vaccine (dated by TCRdb to 2020 to 2023). The library relied on the immunoSEQ multiplex PCR assay. Not all clones reach the TCRdb copy of this immuneACCESS table, which keeps in-frame sequences only. Checked studies attribute under half of the gap to unresolved V genes and leave the rest unexplained. The sample contains some 150,000 clones, 90% to 95% of them found a single time. Of the sample, about 1% is held by the ten largest clones. The sample's time point label is to be understood as: baseline before first vaccination. Here the sequenced sample was peripheral blood, taken on day 0 of AZD1222 vaccination. Every receptor here comes from an adult in good health.

CDR3 residues: CASSFEGQETQYF. CDR3 in DNA: TGTGCCAGCAGCTTCGAGGGGCAAGAGACCCAGTACTTC. This sequence joins TRBV7-9 and TRBJ2-5; D could derive from TRBD1 or TRBD2 (5 bases each). Deletions cut 3 bases from V and 2 bases from J, with 7 bases between. This CDR3 contains 13 residues. Germline-derived CDR1 and CDR2 are SEHNR and FQNEAQ (reference sequence). Using reference TRBV7-9 and TRBJ2-5 for the parts outside the CDR3, the full variable domain is DTGVSQNPRHKITKRGQNVTFRCDPISEHNRLYWYRQTLGQGPEFLTYFQNEAQLEKSRLLSDRFSAERPKGSFSTLEIQRTEQGDSAMYLCASSFEGQETQYFGPGTRLLVL.

V is TRBV6-5 and J is TRBJ1-1; the match to TRBD1 covers 8 bases. CDR3 length: 15 residues. The V segment lost 11 bases and the J segment 4 bases; nucleotides outside the gene matches: 15. Germline-derived CDR1 and CDR2 are MNHEY and SVGAGI. The CDR3 is CALKGAGGFGTEAFF. CDR3 coding DNA: TGTGCCTTAAAAGGGGCAGGGGGCTTTGGCACTGAAGCTTTCTTT.

This clone was seen a single time. The chain couples TRBV5-1 to TRBJ1-1; D unresolved. Germline CDR1 is SGHRS and CDR2 is YFSETQ. The V and J ends lost 2 bases and 0 bases respectively, with 23 bases between them. The CDR3 is 19 residues long. The CDR3 coding sequence is TGCGCCAGCAGCTTTGCCCGAAGCCACGGGTCACCTATGAACACTGAAGCTTTCTTT. Translated: CASSFARSHGSPMNTEAFF. The whole variable domain, filled in from reference TRBV5-1 and TRBJ1-1, reads KAGVTQTPRYLIKTRGQQVTLSCSPISGHRSVSWYQQTPGQGLQFLFEYFSETQRNKGNFPGRFSGRQFSNSRSEMNVSTLELGDSALYLCASSFARSHGSPMNTEAFFGQGTRLTVV.

This chain links TRBV3-1 (or the pseudogene TRBV3-2) with TRBJ1-2; perhaps TRBD1 as D (6 bases). Trimming took 4 bases from V and 8 from J, leaving 23 bases between them. From germline, CDR1 is LGHDT and CDR2 YNNKEL (reference sequence). The CDR3 runs to 16 residues. CDR3 protein: CASSPLYRPGGHGYTF. The CDR3 DNA reads TGTGCCAGCAGCCCCCTATACCGTCCGGGGGGCCACGGCTACACCTTC.